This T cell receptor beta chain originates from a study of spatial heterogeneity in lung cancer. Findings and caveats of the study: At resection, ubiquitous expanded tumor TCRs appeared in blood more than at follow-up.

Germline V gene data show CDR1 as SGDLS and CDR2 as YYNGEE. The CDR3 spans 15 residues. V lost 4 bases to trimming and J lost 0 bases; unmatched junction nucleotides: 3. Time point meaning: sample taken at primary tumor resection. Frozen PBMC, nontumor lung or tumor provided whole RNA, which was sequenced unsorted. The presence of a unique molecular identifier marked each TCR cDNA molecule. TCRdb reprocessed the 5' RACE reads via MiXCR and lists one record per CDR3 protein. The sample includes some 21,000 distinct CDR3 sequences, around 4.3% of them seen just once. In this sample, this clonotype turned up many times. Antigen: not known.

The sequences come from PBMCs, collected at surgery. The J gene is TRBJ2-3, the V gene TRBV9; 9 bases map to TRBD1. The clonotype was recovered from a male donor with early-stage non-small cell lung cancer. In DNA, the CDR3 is TGTGCCAGCAGCTCGGGACAGGGTAGCACAGATACGCAGTATTTT. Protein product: CASSSGQGSTDTQYF.